A selection of T cell receptor beta chains follows, all from one sample in a study of T cell repertoires in cytomegalovirus infection. One entry per CDR3 protein, called by TCRdb with MiXCR from the reads. The sample consists of 550,000 to 700,000 distinct CDR3 sequences, approximately 40% of them appearing once. These receptors are not linked to any known antigen. The sample consisted of cultured PBMCs, taken from culture after CMV antigen stimulation. The receptors here all came from a human donor in good health (CMV status not recorded). Some clones in this sample may be carry-over from other donors' samples. CDR3s include the opening cysteine and the closing phenylalanine or tryptophan. A D gene is named only where the DNA matches it firmly. A clone size is listed for some rows: how often the clone was seen (once, few, many), or a class if it is expanded.

d_call: NA
j_call: TRBJ1-4
v_call: TRBV6-1
cdr3_length: 16
clone_size: few
cdr3_aa: CASRNLLTATNEKLFF
cdr3_nt: TGTGCCAGCAGAAATTTATTGACTGCAACTAATGAAAAACTGTTTTTT

d_call: TRBD1
j_call: TRBJ1-4
v_call: TRBV11-1
cdr3_length: 14
clone_size: NA
cdr3_aa: CASSRQGINEKLFF
cdr3_nt: TGTGCCAGCAGCCGACAGGGGATAAATGAAAAACTGTTTTTT

d_call: NA
j_call: TRBJ1-1
v_call: TRBV7-4
cdr3_length: 16
clone_size: NA
cdr3_aa: CASSLRAKGWNTEAFF
cdr3_nt: TGTGCCAGCAGCTTACGGGCCAAAGGGTGGAACACTGAAGCTTTCTTT

d_call: NA
j_call: TRBJ2-7
v_call: TRBV19
cdr3_length: 12
clone_size: once
cdr3_aa: CASRSPSGEQYF
cdr3_nt: TGTGCCAGTAGGTCCCCGTCGGGGGAGCAGTACTTC

d_call: NA
j_call: TRBJ2-7
v_call: TRBV7-2
cdr3_length: 14
clone_size: NA
cdr3_aa: CASANWDSNYEQYF
cdr3_nt: TGTGCCAGCGCAAACTGGGACTCCAACTACGAGCAGTACTTC

d_call: NA
j_call: TRBJ2-3
v_call: TRBV15
cdr3_length: 16
clone_size: NA
cdr3_aa: CATSRERAGSTDTQYF
cdr3_nt: TGTGCCACCAGCAGAGAGCGGGCGGGAAGCACAGATACGCAGTATTTT

d_call: NA
j_call: TRBJ2-7
v_call: TRBV30
cdr3_length: 12
clone_size: NA
cdr3_aa: CAWTDNSYEQYF
cdr3_nt: TGTGCCTGGACCGACAACTCCTACGAGCAGTACTTC

d_call: TRBD1
j_call: TRBJ1-5
v_call: TRBV7-8
cdr3_length: 15
clone_size: many
cdr3_aa: CASSSDRGRVGPQHF
cdr3_nt: TGTGCCAGCAGCTCCGACAGGGGGCGAGTAGGGCCCCAGCATTTT

d_call: TRBD1
j_call: TRBJ2-7
v_call: TRBV29-1
cdr3_length: 16
clone_size: NA
cdr3_aa: CSVEGVTGGRTYEQYF
cdr3_nt: TGCAGCGTTGAGGGGGTCACAGGGGGCCGTACCTACGAGCAGTACTTC

d_call: TRBD1
j_call: TRBJ2-7
v_call: TRBV23-1
cdr3_length: 16
clone_size: NA
cdr3_aa: CASSPNRGETGGEQYF
cdr3_nt: TGCGCCAGCAGTCCCAATCGCGGGGAGACAGGGGGCGAGCAGTACTTC